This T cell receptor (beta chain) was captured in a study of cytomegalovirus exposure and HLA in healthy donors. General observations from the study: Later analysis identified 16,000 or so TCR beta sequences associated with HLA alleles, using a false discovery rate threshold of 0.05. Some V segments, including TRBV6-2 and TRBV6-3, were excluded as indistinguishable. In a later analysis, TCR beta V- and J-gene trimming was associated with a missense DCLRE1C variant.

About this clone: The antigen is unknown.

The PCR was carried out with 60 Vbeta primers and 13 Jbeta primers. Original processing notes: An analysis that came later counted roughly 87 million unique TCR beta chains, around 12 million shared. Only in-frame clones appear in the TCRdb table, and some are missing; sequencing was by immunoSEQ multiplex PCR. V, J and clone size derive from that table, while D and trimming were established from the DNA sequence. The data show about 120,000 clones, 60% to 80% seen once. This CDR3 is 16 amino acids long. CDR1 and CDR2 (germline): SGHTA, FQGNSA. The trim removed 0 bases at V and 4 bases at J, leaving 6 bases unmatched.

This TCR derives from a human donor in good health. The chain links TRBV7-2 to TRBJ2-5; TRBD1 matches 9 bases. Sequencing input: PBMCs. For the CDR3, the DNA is TGTGCCAGCAGCTTAGCAGGGACAGGGTTTGGAGAGACCCAGTACTTC. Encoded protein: CASSLAGTGFGETQYF.